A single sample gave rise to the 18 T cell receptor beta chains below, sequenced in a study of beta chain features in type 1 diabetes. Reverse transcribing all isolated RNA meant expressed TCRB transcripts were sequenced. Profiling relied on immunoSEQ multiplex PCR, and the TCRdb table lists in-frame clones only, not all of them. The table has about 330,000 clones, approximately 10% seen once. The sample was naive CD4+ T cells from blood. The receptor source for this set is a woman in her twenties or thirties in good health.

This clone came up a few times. Written as DNA, the CDR3 is TGTGCCAGTAGTATCTGGGCAGACTACACCTTC. This gives the protein CASSIWADYTF. The chain employs TRBV19 and TRBJ1-2; D is uncertain. The germline V gene has CDR1 LNHDA and CDR2 SQIVND (reference sequence). Trimming shortened V by 3 bases and J by 10 bases, and 9 bases separated the two germline ends. This CDR3 comprises 11 residues.

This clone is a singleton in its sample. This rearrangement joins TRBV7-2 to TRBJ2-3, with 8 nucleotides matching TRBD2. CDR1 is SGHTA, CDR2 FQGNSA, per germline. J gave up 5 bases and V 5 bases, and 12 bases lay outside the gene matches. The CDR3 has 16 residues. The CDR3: CASSPEIFAGGDTQYF. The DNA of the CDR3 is TGTGCCAGCAGCCCAGAGATATTTGCGGGGGGAGATACGCAGTATTTT. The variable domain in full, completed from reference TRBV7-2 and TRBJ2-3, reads GAGVSQSPSNKVTEKGKDVELRCDPISGHTALYWYRQSLGQGLEFLIYFQGNSAPDKSGLPSDRFSAERTGGSVSTLTIQRTQQEDSAVYLCASSPEIFAGGDTQYFGPGTRLTVL.

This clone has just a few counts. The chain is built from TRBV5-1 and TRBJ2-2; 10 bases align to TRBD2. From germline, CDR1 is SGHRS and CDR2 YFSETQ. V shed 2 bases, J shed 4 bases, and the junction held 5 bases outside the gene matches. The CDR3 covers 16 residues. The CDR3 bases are TGCGCCAGCAGCTTAAGCCAGCGGGAGGGCACCGGGGAGCTGTTTTTT. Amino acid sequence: CASSLSQREGTGELFF. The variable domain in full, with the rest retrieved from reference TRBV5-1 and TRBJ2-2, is KAGVTQTPRYLIKTRGQQVTLSCSPISGHRSVSWYQQTPGQGLQFLFEYFSETQRNKGNFPGRFSGRQFSNSRSEMNVSTLELGDSALYLCASSLSQREGTGELFFGEGSRLTVL.

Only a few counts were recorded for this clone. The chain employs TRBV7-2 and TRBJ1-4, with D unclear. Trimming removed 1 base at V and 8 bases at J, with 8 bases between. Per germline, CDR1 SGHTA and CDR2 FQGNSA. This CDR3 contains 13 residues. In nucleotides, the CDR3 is TGTGCCAGCAGCTTAGGAGGAAGAGAAAAACTGTTTTTT. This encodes CASSLGGREKLFF. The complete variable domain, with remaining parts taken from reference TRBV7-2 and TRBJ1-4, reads GAGVSQSPSNKVTEKGKDVELRCDPISGHTALYWYRQSLGQGLEFLIYFQGNSAPDKSGLPSDRFSAERTGGSVSTLTIQRTQQEDSAVYLCASSLGGREKLFFGSGTQLSVL.

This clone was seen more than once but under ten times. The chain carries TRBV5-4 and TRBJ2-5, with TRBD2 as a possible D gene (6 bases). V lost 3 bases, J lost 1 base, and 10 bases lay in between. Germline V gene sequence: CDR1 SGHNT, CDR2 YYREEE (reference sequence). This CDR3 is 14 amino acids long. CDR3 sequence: CASSSSGAQETQYF. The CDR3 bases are TGTGCCAGCAGCTCGTCGGGAGCCCAAGAGACCCAGTACTTC.

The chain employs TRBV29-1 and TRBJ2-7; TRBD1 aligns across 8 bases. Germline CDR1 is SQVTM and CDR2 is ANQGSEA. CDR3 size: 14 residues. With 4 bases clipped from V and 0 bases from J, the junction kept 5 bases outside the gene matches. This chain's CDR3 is CSVGQGLSSYEQYF. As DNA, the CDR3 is TGCAGCGTTGGACAGGGGTTGAGCTCCTACGAGCAGTACTTC.

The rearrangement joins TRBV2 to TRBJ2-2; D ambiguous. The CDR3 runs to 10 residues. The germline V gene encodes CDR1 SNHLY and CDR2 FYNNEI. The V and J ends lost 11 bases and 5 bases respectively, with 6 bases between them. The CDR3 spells CAVSTGELFF. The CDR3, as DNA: TGTGCCGTCTCGACCGGGGAGCTGTTTTTT.

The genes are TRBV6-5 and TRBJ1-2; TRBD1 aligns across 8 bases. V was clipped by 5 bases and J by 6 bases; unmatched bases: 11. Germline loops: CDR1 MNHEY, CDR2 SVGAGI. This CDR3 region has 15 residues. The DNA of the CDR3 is TGTGCCAGCAGTCAGACAAGACAGGGGACTAATGGCTACACCTTC. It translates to CASSQTRQGTNGYTF.

The CDR3 sequence: CASSGGVTRRRSYEQYF. CDR3 sequence (DNA): TGTGCCAGCAGCGGGGGGGTCACGCGGCGGAGATCCTACGAGCAGTACTTC. The J gene is TRBJ2-7, the V gene TRBV7-8, with 7 bases matching TRBD2. J was trimmed by 1 base and V by 5 bases; bases with no gene match: 14. Germline V gene sequence: CDR1 SGHVS, CDR2 FQNEAQ. This CDR3 contains 17 residues.

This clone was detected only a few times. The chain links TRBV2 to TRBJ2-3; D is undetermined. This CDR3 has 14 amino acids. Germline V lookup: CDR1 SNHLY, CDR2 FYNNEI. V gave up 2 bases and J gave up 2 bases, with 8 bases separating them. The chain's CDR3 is CASSETSDTDTQYF. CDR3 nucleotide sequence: TGTGCCAGCAGTGAAACCTCAGACACAGATACGCAGTATTTT.

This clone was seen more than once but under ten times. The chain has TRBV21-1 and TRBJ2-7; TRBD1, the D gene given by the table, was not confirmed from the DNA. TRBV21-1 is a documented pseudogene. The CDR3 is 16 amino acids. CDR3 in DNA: TGTGCCAGCAGCAAAGGGCCGGGACAGGGGACCTACGAGCAGTACTTC. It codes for CASSKGPGQGTYEQYF.

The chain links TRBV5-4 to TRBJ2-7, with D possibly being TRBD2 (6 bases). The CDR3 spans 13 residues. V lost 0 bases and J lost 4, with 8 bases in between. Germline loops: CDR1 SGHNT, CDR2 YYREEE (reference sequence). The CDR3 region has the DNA TGTGCCAGCAGCTTGGGGGAGGATTACGAGCAGTACTTC. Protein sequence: CASSLGEDYEQYF. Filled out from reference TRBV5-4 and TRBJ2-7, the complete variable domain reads ETGVTQSPTHLIKTRGQQVTLRCSSQSGHNTVSWYQQALGQGPQFIFQYYREEENGRGNFPPRFSGLQFPNYSSELNVNALELDDSALYLCASSLGEDYEQYFGPGTRLTVT.

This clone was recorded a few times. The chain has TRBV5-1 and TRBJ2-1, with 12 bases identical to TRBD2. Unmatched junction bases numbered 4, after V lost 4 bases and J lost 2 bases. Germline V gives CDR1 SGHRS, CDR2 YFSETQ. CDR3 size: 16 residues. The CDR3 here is CASSPLAGGTYNEQFF. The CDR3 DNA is TGCGCCAGCAGCCCACTAGCGGGAGGAACCTACAATGAGCAGTTCTTC. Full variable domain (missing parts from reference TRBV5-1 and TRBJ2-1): KAGVTQTPRYLIKTRGQQVTLSCSPISGHRSVSWYQQTPGQGLQFLFEYFSETQRNKGNFPGRFSGRQFSNSRSEMNVSTLELGDSALYLCASSPLAGGTYNEQFFGPGTRLTVL.

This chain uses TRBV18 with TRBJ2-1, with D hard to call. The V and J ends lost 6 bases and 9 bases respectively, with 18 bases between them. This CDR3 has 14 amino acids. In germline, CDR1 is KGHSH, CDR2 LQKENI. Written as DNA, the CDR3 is TGTGCCAGCTCCCCTGCGAGTCGCGATCTTGAGCAGTTCTTC. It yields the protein CASSPASRDLEQFF.

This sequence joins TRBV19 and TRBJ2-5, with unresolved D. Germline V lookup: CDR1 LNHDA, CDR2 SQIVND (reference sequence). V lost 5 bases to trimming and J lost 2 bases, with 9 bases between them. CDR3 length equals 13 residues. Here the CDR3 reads CASSVGPQETQYF. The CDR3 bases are TGTGCCAGTAGTGTGGGCCCTCAAGAGACCCAGTACTTC.

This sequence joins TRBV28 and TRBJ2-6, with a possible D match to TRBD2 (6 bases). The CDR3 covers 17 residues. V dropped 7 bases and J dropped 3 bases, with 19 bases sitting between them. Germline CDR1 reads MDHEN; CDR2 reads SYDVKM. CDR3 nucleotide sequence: TGTGCCAGCACCCCAGGAGGGGCGCAATTTGGGGCCAACGTCCTGACTTTC. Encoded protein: CASTPGGAQFGANVLTF.

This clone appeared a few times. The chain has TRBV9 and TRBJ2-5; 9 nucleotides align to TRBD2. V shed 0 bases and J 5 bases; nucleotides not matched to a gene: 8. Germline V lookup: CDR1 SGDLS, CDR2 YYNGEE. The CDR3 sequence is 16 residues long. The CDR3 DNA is TGTGCCAGCAGCGTAGTCCCAGCGGGAGGAGGGGAGACCCAGTACTTC. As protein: CASSVVPAGGGETQYF.

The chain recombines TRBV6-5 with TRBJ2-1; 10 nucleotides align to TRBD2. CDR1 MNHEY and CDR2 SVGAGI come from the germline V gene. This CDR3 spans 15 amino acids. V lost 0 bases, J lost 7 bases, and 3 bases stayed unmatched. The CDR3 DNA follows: TGTGCCAGCAGTTACTCAGCGGGAGGGCCGAATGAGCAGTTCTTC. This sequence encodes CASSYSAGGPNEQFF.